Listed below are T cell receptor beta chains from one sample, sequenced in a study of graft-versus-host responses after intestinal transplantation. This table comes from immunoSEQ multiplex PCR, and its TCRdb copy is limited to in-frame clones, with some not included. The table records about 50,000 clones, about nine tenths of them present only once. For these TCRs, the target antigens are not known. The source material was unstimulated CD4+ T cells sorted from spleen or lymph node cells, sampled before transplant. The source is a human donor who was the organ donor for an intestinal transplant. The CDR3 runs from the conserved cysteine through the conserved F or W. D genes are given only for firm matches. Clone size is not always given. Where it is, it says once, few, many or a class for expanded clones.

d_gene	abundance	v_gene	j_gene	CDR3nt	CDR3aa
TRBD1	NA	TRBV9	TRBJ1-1	TGTGCCAGCAGCGAAGGGACAGCGAACACTGAAGCTTTCTTT	CASSEGTANTEAFF
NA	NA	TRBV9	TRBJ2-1	TGTGCCAGCAGACCAAGACCTCGGCAGCAGTTCTTC	CASRPRPRQQFF
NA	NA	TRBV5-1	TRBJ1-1	TGCGCCAGCAGCTTGGACGGAAAGAACACTGAAGCTTTCTTT	CASSLDGKNTEAFF
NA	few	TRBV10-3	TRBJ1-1	TGTGCCGCAAGGGCGGACACTGAAGCTTTCTTT	CAARADTEAFF
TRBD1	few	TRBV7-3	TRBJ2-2	TGTGCCAGCAGCATCGGGACAGGGGCCGGGGAGCTGTTTTTT	CASSIGTGAGELFF
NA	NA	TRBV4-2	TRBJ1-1	TGTGCCAGCAGCCAAGATCGGGCCTCCTTGAACACTGAAGCTTTCTTT	CASSQDRASLNTEAFF
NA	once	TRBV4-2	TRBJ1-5	TGTGCCAGCAGCCAAGATTTTGGGGGGTATAGCAATCAGCCCCAGCATTTT	CASSQDFGGYSNQPQHF
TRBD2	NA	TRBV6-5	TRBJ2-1	TGTGCCAGCAGTTATAGCGGGAGGGCCTACAATGAGCAGTTCTTC	CASSYSGRAYNEQFF
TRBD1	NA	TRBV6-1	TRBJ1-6	TGTGCCAGCCGGACAGGGACTCTTTATAATTCACCCCTCCACTTT	CASRTGTLYNSPLHF
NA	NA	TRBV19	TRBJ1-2	TGTGCCAGTAGTTCCCCATACCCAGGGGCGCGGAGCTATGGCTACACCTTC	CASSSPYPGARSYGYTF
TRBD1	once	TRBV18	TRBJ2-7	TGTGCCAGCTCACTGGGACAGGATAACGAGCAGTACTTC	CASSLGQDNEQYF
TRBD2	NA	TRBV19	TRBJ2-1	TGTGCCAGTAGTATTCTCGGGACGGCCGGACTAGCGGGATTTTACAATGAGCAGTTCTTC	CASSILGTAGLAGFYNEQFF
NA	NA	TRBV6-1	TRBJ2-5	TGTGCCAGCAGTGGTGTGGGGGAGTGGGAGACCCAGTACTTC	CASSGVGEWETQYF
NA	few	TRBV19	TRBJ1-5	TGTGCCAGTAGTATAGGGTCCGGGTATAGCAATCAGCCCCAGCATTTT	CASSIGSGYSNQPQHF
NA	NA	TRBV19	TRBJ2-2	TGTGCCAGTAGTATAGTGGCGAACACCGGGGAGCTGTTTTTT	CASSIVANTGELFF
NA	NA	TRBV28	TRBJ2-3	TGTGCCAGCAGTCGGGGGTTCGTCACAGATACGCAGTATTTT	CASSRGFVTDTQYF
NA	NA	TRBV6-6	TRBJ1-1	TGTGCCAGCAGACTCGGGACACTCAACACTGAAGCTTTCTTT	CASRLGTLNTEAFF
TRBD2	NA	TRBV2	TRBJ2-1	TGTGCCAGCAGTGCCGGGCTAGCGGGAGGGCCTGAGCAGTTCTTC	CASSAGLAGGPEQFF
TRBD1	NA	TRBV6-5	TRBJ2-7	TGTGCAGCAGCCCTGACAGGGGTGACCTACGAGCAGTACTTC	CAAALTGVTYEQYF
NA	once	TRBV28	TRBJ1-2	TGTGCCAGCAGTTTACCCCCCGGCTATGGCTACACCTTC	CASSLPPGYGYTF
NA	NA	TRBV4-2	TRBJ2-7	TGTGCCAGCAGCCAGGGGGGTCCCCTTACCTACGAGCAGTACTTC	CASSQGGPLTYEQYF
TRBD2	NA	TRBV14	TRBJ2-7	TGTGCCAGCAGCCGACTAGCGGGAGAGTACGAGCAGTACTTC	CASSRLAGEYEQYF
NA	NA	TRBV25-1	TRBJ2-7	TGTGCCAGCAGTGACAACTACGAGCAGTACTTC	CASSDNYEQYF